This record concerns one TCR beta chain sequence. Assay: immunoSEQ multiplex PCR; the TCRdb copy retains only in-frame clones and omits some. The sample has about 130,000 clones; over 75% are singletons. The record originates from a study of control samples from healthy donors and cancer patients. Sequencing was performed on blood. The clonotype was recovered from a man aged 18 to 29 in good health.

This CDR3 reads CASSLFGRSLNTEAFF. CDR3 bases: TGTGCCAGCAGTTTATTCGGGAGGTCATTGAACACTGAAGCTTTCTTT. This chain connects TRBV28 to TRBJ1-1; D remains unclear. V shed 1 base and J shed 0 bases, with 12 bases lying between them. Germline V gene lookup returns CDR1 MDHEN and CDR2 SYDVKM. The CDR3 consists of 16 residues. Filled out from reference TRBV28 and TRBJ1-1, the complete variable domain reads DVKVTQSSRYLVKRTGEKVFLECVQDMDHENMFWYRQDPGLGLRLIYFSYDVKMKEKGDIPEGYSVSREKKERFSLILESASTNQTSMYLCASSLFGRSLNTEAFFGQGTRLTVV.